These 5 T cell receptor beta chains originate from one sample sequenced in a study of cytomegalovirus exposure and HLA in healthy donors. With 60 Vbeta and 13 Jbeta primers, the PCR was carried out. Sequenced by immunoSEQ multiplex PCR; TCRdb stores in-frame clones only, minus some. The repertoire consists of about 270,000 clones, with about 75% occurring once and the leading ten covering under 3%. The specimen sequenced was PBMCs. The receptors shown here come from a female donor in good health and CMV-seronegative.

This CDR3 is CASSPGQGYEQYF. The CDR3 bases are TGTGCCAGCAGTCCGGGACAGGGTTACGAGCAGTACTTC. The V and J genes are TRBV27 and TRBJ2-7, with TRBD1 matching 9 bases. Per the germline V gene, CDR1 is MNHEY and CDR2 is SMNVEV (reference sequence). The CDR3 loop spans 13 amino acids. V lost 5 bases to trimming and J lost 4 bases; unmatched junction nucleotides: 3.

This clone was picked up one time. The V gene is TRBV5-1, the J gene TRBJ2-5; no reliable D call. The J call may be wrong; the DNA end is better matched by TRBJ2-7. CDR3 size: 14 residues. From germline, CDR1 is SGHRS and CDR2 YFSETQ. The chain's CDR3 is CASSLGQASYEQYF. The DNA for the CDR3 is TGCGCCAGCAGCTTGGGCCAGGCCTCCTACGAGCAGTACTTC.

Of note for this clone: The junction does not match germline at one end; this may be a read error. This chain connects TRBV7-9 to TRBJ2-7, with 8 nucleotides matching TRBD2. Germline V gene sequence: CDR1 SEHNR, CDR2 FQNEAQ (reference sequence). CDR3 length equals 14 residues. CDR3 DNA sequence: TGTTCCAGCAGTGTACCGGGACTAGGGAGTGAGCAGTACTTC. This translates into CSSSVPGLGSEQYF.

CDR3 residues: CASRLAGVSNEQFF. The CDR3 region has the DNA TGTGCCAGCAGACTAGCGGGAGTGTCCAATGAGCAGTTCTTC. The genes are TRBV2 and TRBJ2-1, with 11 bases aligning to TRBD2. Germline lookup yields CDR1 SNHLY and CDR2 FYNNEI. The CDR3 has 14 amino acids. Unmatched junction bases numbered 4, after V lost 6 bases and J lost 6 bases.

The chain joins TRBV5-1 to TRBJ2-1, with 8 bases that match TRBD1. CDR3 length equals 17 residues. The V segment lost 0 bases and the J segment 0 bases; nucleotides outside the gene matches: 5. CDR1 is SGHRS, CDR2 YFSETQ, per germline. CDR3: CASSLEATGVSYNEQFF. CDR3 bases: TGCGCCAGCAGCTTGGAAGCGACAGGGGTCTCCTACAATGAGCAGTTCTTC.